These 29 T cell receptor beta chains were sequenced from one sample in a study of blood T cell repertoires in COVID-19. The table came from immunoSEQ multiplex PCR; TCRdb's copy has only in-frame clones and leaves some out. Here the sample spans some 94,000 clones, about 87% being singletons. Specimen: peripheral blood. Receptors were obtained from a human donor in a cohort sampled during active COVID-19.

The chain carries TRBV7-6 and TRBJ1-1; 9 nucleotides align to TRBD1. CDR3 length: 16 amino acids. Germline CDR1 SGHVS, CDR2 FNYEAQ. Trimming cost V 5 bases and J 1 base; bases outside gene matches: 8. CDR3 amino acids: CASSQDTGQGNTEAFF. The CDR3 DNA follows: TGTGCCAGCAGCCAAGATACGGGACAGGGGAACACTGAAGCTTTCTTT.

The rearrangement joins TRBV13 to TRBJ2-7, with a tentative D call TRBD1 (6 bases). V was cut by 5 bases and J by 3 bases, with 14 bases left in between. The length of the CDR3 is 14 residues. CDR1 is PRHDT and CDR2 is FYEKMQ in the germline V gene (reference sequence). The DNA for the CDR3 is TGTGCCAGCAGCACCCGACAGGAATTCTACGAGCAGTACTTC. This gives the protein CASSTRQEFYEQYF.

CDR3 sequence: CASSQHPTSGVEQYF. Written as DNA, the CDR3 is TGTGCCAGCAGCCAGCACCCGACTAGCGGGGTCGAGCAGTACTTC. The chain links TRBV3-1 (or the pseudogene TRBV3-2) to TRBJ2-7; TRBD2 agrees at 11 bases. CDR3 length: 15 residues. The V segment lost 3 bases and the J segment 6 bases; nucleotides outside the gene matches: 7. Germline V gives CDR1 LGHDT, CDR2 YNNKEL (reference sequence).

The V gene is TRBV5-6, the J gene TRBJ2-7; maybe TRBD1 (5 bases). CDR1 is SGHDT, CDR2 YYEEEE, per germline. This CDR3 has 13 residues. V lost 1 base to trimming and J lost 3 bases, with 8 bases between them. The CDR3 sequence: CASSLRGYYEQYF. CDR3 sequence (DNA): TGTGCCAGCAGCTTGAGGGGATACTACGAGCAGTACTTC.

The V gene is TRBV4-3, the J gene TRBJ2-7; 9 positions match TRBD2. Germline trimming cut 4 bases from V and 3 bases from J; bases unmatched to any gene: 7. This CDR3 comprises 15 residues. CDR1 is LGHNA, CDR2 YSLEER, per germline. The DNA of the CDR3 is TGCGCCAGCAGCCGAAATAGCGGGAGTCTCTACGAGCAGTACTTC. It translates to CASSRNSGSLYEQYF.

The rearrangement links TRBV6-2 or TRBV6-3 to TRBJ2-3; maybe TRBD2 (6 bases). Trimming cost V 2 bases and J 8 bases, with 17 bases left between them. CDR3 size: 15 residues. Germline V gene data show CDR1 as MNHEY and CDR2 as SVGEGT. CDR3 DNA sequence: TGTGCCAGCAGTTACACCCGGGACTCCCAGGGTACGCAGTATTTT. Its translation is CASSYTRDSQGTQYF.

V and J are TRBV4-3 and TRBJ1-1; D is perhaps TRBD1 (6 bases). Germline CDR1 LGHNA, CDR2 YSLEER. Trimming left V 0 bases short and J 4 bases short, with 12 bases between. This CDR3 contains 15 residues. The CDR3: CASSQDQGLGTEAFF. The CDR3 bases are TGCGCCAGCAGCCAAGATCAGGGGCTGGGCACTGAAGCTTTCTTT.

The chain recombines TRBV6-5 with TRBJ2-7; 8 nucleotides line up with TRBD2. The CDR3 spans 13 residues. CDR1 and CDR2 (germline): MNHEY, SVGAGI. The junction had 5 bases not matched to a gene; V was cut back by 6 bases and J by 4 bases. CDR3 DNA: TGTGCCAGCAGGAGAACGGGGGGGTACGAGCAGTACTTC. It codes for CASRRTGGYEQYF.

This chain links TRBV4-3 with TRBJ2-1; TRBD1 might be the D (6 bases). The V end lost 3 bases, the J end lost 0 bases, and 15 bases lay between the germline ends. Germline CDR1 is LGHNA and CDR2 is YSLEER. The CDR3 covers 17 residues. Written as DNA, the CDR3 is TGCGCCAGCAGCCAGGACAGTCACTACTACTCCTACAATGAGCAGTTCTTC. Its translation is CASSQDSHYYSYNEQFF.

The CDR3 loop is CASSLDAMNTEAFF. The CDR3 DNA reads as TGCGCCAGCAGCTTGGACGCTATGAACACTGAAGCTTTCTTT. The chain uses TRBV5-1 and TRBJ1-1, with no clear D. This CDR3 region has 14 residues. The germline gives CDR1 SGHRS, CDR2 YFSETQ. V lost 0 bases and J lost 0, with 6 bases in between.

CDR3 protein: CASSLARTDTYSYEQYF. As DNA, the CDR3 is TGCGCCAGCAGCTTGGCCCGGACAGATACCTATTCCTACGAGCAGTACTTC. V and J are TRBV5-1 and TRBJ2-7, with D possibly TRBD1 on 6 matching bases. V was cut by 0 bases and J by 1 base, with 17 bases left in between. The germline V gene has CDR1 SGHRS and CDR2 YFSETQ. CDR3 length: 17 residues.

J is TRBJ1-1 and V is TRBV5-4, with D possibly TRBD1 on 6 matching bases. Trimming left V 5 bases short and J 1 base short, with 18 bases between. The germline V gene has CDR1 SGHNT and CDR2 YYREEE (reference sequence). The CDR3 is 16 amino acids. The CDR3 reads CASRDVGRGQNTEAFF. CDR3 coding DNA: TGTGCCAGCAGAGACGTAGGCAGGGGTCAGAACACTGAAGCTTTCTTT.

This sequence joins TRBV7-9 and TRBJ2-1; D unclear. The V end lost 2 bases, the J end lost 9 bases, and 5 bases lay between the germline ends. Germline V gives CDR1 SEHNR, CDR2 FQNEAQ (reference sequence). The length of the CDR3 is 11 residues. CDR3 protein: CASSLLSEQFF. The DNA of the CDR3 is TGTGCCAGCAGCTTACTGAGTGAGCAGTTCTTC.

The V gene is TRBV27, the J gene TRBJ2-1; 13 bases are shared with TRBD2. J lost 4 bases, V lost 5 bases, and 8 bases had no gene match. CDR1 MNHEY and CDR2 SMNVEV come from the germline V gene (reference sequence). The CDR3 runs 17 residues. CDR3 sequence (DNA): TGTGCCAGCAGTCCCGGGACTAGCGGGACCGAATACAATGAGCAGTTCTTC. Its protein product is CASSPGTSGTEYNEQFF.

This clone has just one count. In nucleotides, the CDR3 is TGTGCCTGGGAGGGGGGGGATGAGCAGTTCTTC. This gives the protein CAWEGGDEQFF. The V gene is TRBV30, the J gene TRBJ2-1, with D possibly being TRBD2 (7 bases). Germline V gene sequence: CDR1 GTSNPN, CDR2 SVGIG (reference sequence). The CDR3 totals 11 residues. Trimming stripped 5 bases from V and 8 bases from J, with 10 bases between.

The chain has TRBV18 and TRBJ1-1, with 11 bases that match TRBD1. The CDR3 length is 15 residues. The V and J ends lost 3 bases and 11 bases, in that order; junction bases with no gene match: 11. CDR1 and CDR2 from the germline V gene are KGHSH and LQKENI. This chain's CDR3 is CASSPWVGQGAYAFF. CDR3 DNA: TGTGCCAGCTCACCTTGGGTAGGACAGGGGGCTTATGCTTTCTTT.

The gene calls are TRBV6-2 or TRBV6-3 and TRBJ2-5, with TRBD2 identical over 9 bases. The CDR3 has 15 amino acids. The V gene end was trimmed by 0 bases and the J gene end by 6 bases; junction bases not matched to a gene: 5. The germline CDR1 and CDR2 sequences are MNHEY and SVGEGT. The CDR3 region is CASSYSAGGPQTQYF. CDR3 in DNA: TGTGCCAGCAGTTACTCGGCGGGAGGGCCCCAGACCCAGTACTTC.

The gene calls are TRBV28 and TRBJ2-7, with TRBD2 identical over 10 bases. The CDR3 sequence is 17 residues long. Looked up from germline, CDR1 is MDHEN and CDR2 is SYDVKM. The J segment lost 3 bases and the V segment lost 1 base, leaving 9 bases of the junction unmatched. The CDR3 sequence is CASSLSPLAGVNYEQYF. The CDR3 DNA reads as TGTGCCAGCAGTTTATCCCCTCTAGCGGGAGTAAACTACGAGCAGTACTTC.

V usage is TRBV9 and J usage is TRBJ1-2; D is undetermined. The CDR3 is 14 residues long. The ends were cut back, 3 bases at V and 4 bases at J, with 13 bases in the middle. The V gene's germline CDR1 is SGDLS and CDR2 YYNGEE. The DNA for the CDR3 is TGTGCCAGCAGCGCGGGAGGACGGATCTATGGCTACACCTTC. This encodes CASSAGGRIYGYTF.

The genes are TRBV18 and TRBJ1-1, with D hard to call. The length of the CDR3 is 16 residues. V was shortened by 2 bases and J by 3 bases, with 16 bases between the two germline ends. The germline V gene encodes CDR1 KGHSH and CDR2 LQKENI. CDR3 sequence: CASSPNSFLDDTEAFF. For the CDR3, the DNA is TGTGCCAGCTCACCAAACAGCTTCCTGGATGACACTGAAGCTTTCTTT.

V gene TRBV5-4 combines with J gene TRBJ2-7, with 9 bases that match TRBD1. The CDR3 length is 14 residues. The J segment lost 0 bases and the V segment lost 3 bases, leaving 1 base of the junction unmatched. Germline CDR1 and CDR2: SGHNT and YYREEE (reference sequence). DNA for the CDR3: TGTGCCAGCAGCTGGGGACAGGGCTCCTACGAGCAGTACTTC. This codes for CASSWGQGSYEQYF.

The chain carries TRBV2 and TRBJ2-7, with 7 bases fitting TRBD2. Unmatched junction bases numbered 8, after V lost 5 bases and J lost 7 bases. The V gene's germline CDR1 is SNHLY and CDR2 FYNNEI. The CDR3 has 13 amino acids. The CDR3 DNA is TGTGCCAGCAGTTCTGGACTAGGGAGGGAGCAGTACTTC. It encodes CASSSGLGREQYF.

This clone showed up just once. The V call is TRBV7-2, the J call TRBJ2-5, with 12 nucleotides matching TRBD2. Germline trimming cut 6 bases from V and 5 bases from J; bases unmatched to any gene: 10. The germline CDR1 and CDR2 sequences are SGHTA and FQGNSA. The CDR3 runs to 16 residues. CDR3 bases: TGTGCCAGCAGTCGACCTAGCGGGAGGGCGGGGGAGACCCAGTACTTC. Its protein is CASSRPSGRAGETQYF.

This chain connects TRBV18 to TRBJ1-1, with D perhaps matching TRBD1 (5 bases). The CDR3 totals 15 residues. CDR1 is KGHSH and CDR2 is LQKENI in the germline V gene. Trimming shortened V by 1 base and J by 3 bases, and 12 bases separated the two germline ends. DNA for the CDR3: TGTGCCAGCTCACCACGGAGGGACTCGCACACTGAAGCTTTCTTT. Its translation: CASSPRRDSHTEAFF.

The J gene is TRBJ1-5, the V gene TRBV7-9; D may be TRBD1 (5 bases). The CDR3 consists of 13 residues. Between the trimmed V and J ends, which lost 4 bases and 5 bases, there was a span of 9 bases. Germline V gene sequence: CDR1 SEHNR, CDR2 FQNEAQ (reference sequence). The CDR3 spells CASSSQGYQPQHF. In DNA form, the CDR3 reads TGTGCCAGCAGCTCGCAGGGATATCAGCCCCAGCATTTT.

This clone was detected once. The V gene is TRBV24-1, the J gene TRBJ2-2; 11 nucleotides agree with TRBD1. CDR3 length: 17 residues. CDR1 is KGHDR and CDR2 is SFDVKD in the germline V gene. After removal of 3 bases from V and 7 bases from J, the junction contained 9 bases not matched to a gene. The CDR3 DNA is TGTGCCACCAGTGATGGGCTGGGGACAGGGGGGAACGGGGAGCTGTTTTTT. Its protein is CATSDGLGTGGNGELFF.

CDR3 sequence reads: CSVLTGEGSGANVLTF. The CDR3 DNA follows: TGCAGCGTGTTGACAGGGGAGGGCTCTGGGGCCAACGTCCTGACTTTC. The J gene is TRBJ2-6, the V gene TRBV29-1, with D perhaps TRBD1 (8 bases). The CDR3 runs to 16 residues. With 6 bases removed from V and 0 bases from J, the gap between germline ends came to 15 bases. The germline CDR1 and CDR2 sequences are SQVTM and ANQGSEA.

The rearrangement joins TRBV11-2 to TRBJ2-3, with unresolved D. V shed 2 bases and J shed 0 bases, with 6 bases lying between them. The CDR3 sequence is 14 residues long. The germline V gene has CDR1 SGHAT and CDR2 FQNNGV. CDR3 sequence reads: CASSLSLSTDTQYF. CDR3 in DNA: TGTGCCAGCAGCTTATCTCTTAGCACAGATACGCAGTATTTT.

The V and J genes are TRBV5-1 and TRBJ1-4, with D possibly matching TRBD1 (6 bases). There are 15 residues in the CDR3. Between the trimmed V and J ends, which lost 6 bases and 0 bases, there was a span of 12 bases. CDR1 SGHRS and CDR2 YFSETQ come from the germline V gene. The CDR3 region is CASMTGASTNEKLFF. The DNA for the CDR3 is TGCGCCAGCATGACAGGAGCCTCAACTAATGAAAAACTGTTTTTT.